This T cell receptor beta chain was documented in a study of CD8+CD57+ T cells in acquired aplastic anemia. In the study overall: Yields of DNA that came from sorted CD4+ and CD8+ cells averaged roughly 3 ug. The study's findings and limits: Patients and controls shared 25 to 30 CD8+ CDR3 sequences, which appeared highly expressed in patients and within their immunodominant clones.

Genomic DNA served as template for TCR beta VDJ and CDR3 profiling. TCRdb analysed the reads with MiXCR anew, one entry per CDR3 protein. This sample has approximately 200,000 distinct CDR3 sequences, with over 60% found just once. The CDR3 has 15 amino acids. CDR1 and CDR2 from the germline V gene are SGDLS and YYNGEE. Regarding this clonotype: Its antigen is undetermined. Mismatch with germline at one junction end may stem from a read error.

The chain recombines TRBV9 with TRBJ2-7; D is unresolved. The clonotype comes from a human donor with severe aplastic anemia or a healthy control (not recorded which). Sequenced input: sorted CD4+, CD8+, or CD8+CD57+ T cells (not recorded which) from PBMCs. CDR3 residues: CASSLEQVSPYEQYF. CDR3 bases: TGCGCCAGCAGCTTGGAGCAGGTCTCTCCCTACGAGCAGTACTTC.